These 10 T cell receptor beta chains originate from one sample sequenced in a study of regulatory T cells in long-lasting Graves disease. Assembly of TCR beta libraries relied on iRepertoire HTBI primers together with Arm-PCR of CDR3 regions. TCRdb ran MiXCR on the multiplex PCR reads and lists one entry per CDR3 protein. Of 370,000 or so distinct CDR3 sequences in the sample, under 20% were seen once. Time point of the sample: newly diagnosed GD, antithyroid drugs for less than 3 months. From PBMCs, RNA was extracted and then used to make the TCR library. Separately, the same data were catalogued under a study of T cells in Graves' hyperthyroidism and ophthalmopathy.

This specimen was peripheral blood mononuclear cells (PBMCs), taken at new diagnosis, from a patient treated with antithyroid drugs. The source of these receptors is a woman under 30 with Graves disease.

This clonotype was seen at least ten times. CDR3 nucleotides: TGTGCCAGCAGGGACTTGGACATTGGCAATCAGCCCCAGCATTTT. Its protein product is CASRDLDIGNQPQHF. The chain recombines TRBV2 with TRBJ1-5; maybe TRBD1 (5 bases). In germline, CDR1 is SNHLY, CDR2 FYNNEI. This CDR3 contains 15 residues. V was pared by 6 bases and J by 2 bases, with 14 bases between.

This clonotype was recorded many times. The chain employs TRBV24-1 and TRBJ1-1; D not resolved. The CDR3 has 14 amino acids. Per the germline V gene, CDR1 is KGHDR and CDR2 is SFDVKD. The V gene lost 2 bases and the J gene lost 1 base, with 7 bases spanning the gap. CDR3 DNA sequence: TGTGCCACCAGTGATTCGGCAGGGAACACTGAAGCTTTCTTT. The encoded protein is CATSDSAGNTEAFF.

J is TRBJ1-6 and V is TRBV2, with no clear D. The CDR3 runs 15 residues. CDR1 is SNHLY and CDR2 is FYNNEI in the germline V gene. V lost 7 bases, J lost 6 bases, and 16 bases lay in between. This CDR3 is CASTESRVSNSPLHF. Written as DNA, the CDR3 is TGTGCCAGCACCGAGAGTAGGGTGTCTAATTCACCCCTCCACTTT.

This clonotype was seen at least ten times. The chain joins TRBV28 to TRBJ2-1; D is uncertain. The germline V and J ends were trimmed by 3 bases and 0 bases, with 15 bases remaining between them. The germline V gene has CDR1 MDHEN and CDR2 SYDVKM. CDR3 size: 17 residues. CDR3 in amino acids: CASSFGKRTLSYNEQFF. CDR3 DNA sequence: TGTGCCAGCAGTTTCGGCAAGCGCACCCTCTCCTACAATGAGCAGTTCTTC. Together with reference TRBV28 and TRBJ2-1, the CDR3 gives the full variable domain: DVKVTQSSRYLVKRTGEKVFLECVQDMDHENMFWYRQDPGLGLRLIYFSYDVKMKEKGDIPEGYSVSREKKERFSLILESASTNQTSMYLCASSFGKRTLSYNEQFFGPGTRLTVL.

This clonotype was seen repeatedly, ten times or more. CDR3 amino acids: CSAQTGVFYEQYF. The CDR3 DNA reads TGCAGTGCTCAGACAGGGGTTTTCTACGAGCAGTACTTC. The rearrangement uses TRBV20-1 and TRBJ2-7; 8 positions match TRBD1. V gave up 5 bases and J gave up 3 bases; unmatched junction bases: 6. Germline assignment: CDR1 DFQATT and CDR2 SNEGSKA (reference sequence). The CDR3 loop spans 13 amino acids.

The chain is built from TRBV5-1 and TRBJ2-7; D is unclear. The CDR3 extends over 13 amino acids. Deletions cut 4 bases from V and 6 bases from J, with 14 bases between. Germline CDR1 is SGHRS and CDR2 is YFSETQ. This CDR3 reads CASSSGSVGEQYF. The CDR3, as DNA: TGCGCCAGCAGCAGTGGGTCCGTGGGCGAGCAGTACTTC.

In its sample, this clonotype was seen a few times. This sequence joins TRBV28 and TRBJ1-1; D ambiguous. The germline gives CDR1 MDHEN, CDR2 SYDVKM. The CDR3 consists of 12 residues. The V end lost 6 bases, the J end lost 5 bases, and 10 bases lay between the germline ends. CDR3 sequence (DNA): TGTGCCAGCAGCCGCCTCAAGACTGAAGCTTTCTTT. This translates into CASSRLKTEAFF.

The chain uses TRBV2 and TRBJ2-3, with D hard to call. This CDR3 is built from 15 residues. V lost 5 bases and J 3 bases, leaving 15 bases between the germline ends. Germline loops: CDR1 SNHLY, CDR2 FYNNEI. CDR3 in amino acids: CASSRYPRRTDTQYF. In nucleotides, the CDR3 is TGTGCCAGCAGTCGATACCCGAGACGAACAGATACGCAGTATTTT.

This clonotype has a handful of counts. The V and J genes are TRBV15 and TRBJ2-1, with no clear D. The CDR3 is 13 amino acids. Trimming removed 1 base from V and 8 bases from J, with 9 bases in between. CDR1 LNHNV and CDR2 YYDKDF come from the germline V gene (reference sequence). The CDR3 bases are TGTGCCACCAGCAGAGGGGGAAAGGATGAGCAGTTCTTC. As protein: CATSRGGKDEQFF.

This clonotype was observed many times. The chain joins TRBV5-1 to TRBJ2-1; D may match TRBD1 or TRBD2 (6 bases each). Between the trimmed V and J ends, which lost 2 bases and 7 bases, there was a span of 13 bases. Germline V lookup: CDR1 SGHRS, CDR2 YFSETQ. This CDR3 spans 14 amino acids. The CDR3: CASSLSGAGNEQFF. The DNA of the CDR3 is TGCGCCAGCAGCTTATCAGGGGCGGGGAATGAGCAGTTCTTC.